This T cell receptor (beta chain) was identified during a study of naive and memory T cell subsets. Between the trimmed V and J ends, which lost 5 bases and 1 base, there was a span of 14 bases. The CDR3 sequence is 15 residues long. In germline, CDR1 is SGHTA, CDR2 FQGNSA. General study findings and limits: From naive to CM, EM and EMRA, diversity decreased and Gini increased. A few larger clonotypes appeared in naive repertoires, especially CD8, possibly memory cells re-expressing CD45RA.

This clonotype turned up a few times. The antigen remains unidentified. Alpha and beta libraries were amplified separately from the second PCR onward. After CD4 positive bead selection, the CD4-negative fraction gave CD8 T cells. An equimolar mix of two oligonucleotides served as the beta constant-region primer for TRBC1 and TRBC2. The ligated cDNA underwent four PCR rounds using SP2 and nested alpha and beta constant-region primers. TCRdb re-called the UMI-ligation and nested PCR reads with MiXCR, one entry per CDR3 protein. The sample has just over 80,000 distinct CDR3 sequences; 9% to 9.5% are singletons.

The rearrangement uses TRBV7-2 and TRBJ1-1; possible D gene TRBD1, 6 bases. This TCR was recovered from a human donor in good health. Sequencing input: naive CD8+ T cells from blood. The DNA for the CDR3 is TGTGCCAGCAGCCGACGGGGGGGGCCGAACACTGAAGCTTTCTTT. This encodes CASSRRGGPNTEAFF.